These T cell receptor beta chains were read from a single sample in a study of blood T cell repertoires in COVID-19. Some clones are missing from TCRdb's copy, which holds only in-frame ones; the method was immunoSEQ multiplex PCR. This sample has around 140,000 clones, with 75% to 90% found just once. The material sequenced was peripheral blood. These receptors were obtained from a man in his 60s with COVID-19, enrolled during active disease. The CDR3 runs from the conserved cysteine through the conserved F or W. Fields, in order: V gene, clone size, CDR3 length, D gene, J gene, CDR3 DNA, CDR3 protein. D genes are given only for firm matches. Clone size is shown for a subset of rows, as once, few, many or a class of expanded clone.

TRBV13	NA	16	TRBD2	TRBJ2-3	TGTGCCAGCAGCCTCACACGAAGACTAGCAGAGGATACGCAGTATTTT	CASSLTRRLAEDTQYF
TRBV28	NA	15	TRBD1	TRBJ1-2	TGTGCCAGCAGTACCGGGACAGGGCGAATCTATGGCTACACCTTC	CASSTGTGRIYGYTF
TRBV15	NA	15	NA	TRBJ2-4	TGTGCCACCAGCAGTTTTAGTGGAGCCAAAAACATTCAGTACTTC	CATSSFSGAKNIQYF
TRBV7-9	NA	16	TRBD1	TRBJ1-1	TGTGCCAGCAGCCGGTATCAGGGGGCCGGGAACACTGAAGCTTTCTTT	CASSRYQGAGNTEAFF
TRBV19	NA	12	NA	TRBJ1-1	TGTGCCAGTAGAAAACAGAACACTGAAGCTTTCTTT	CASRKQNTEAFF
TRBV30	NA	15	NA	TRBJ1-5	TGTGCCTGGGGGGCCAGTACAGTTCGGTTTCAGCCCCAGCATTTT	CAWGASTVRFQPQHF
TRBV6-2/TRBV6-3	NA	13	NA	TRBJ1-1	TGTGCCAGCAGTTACCCAGGGGCGACTGAAGCTTTCTTT	CASSYPGATEAFF
TRBV19	NA	15	TRBD2	TRBJ2-1	TGTGCCAGTAGCCAGACTAGCGGGAACTACAATGAGCAGTTCTTC	CASSQTSGNYNEQFF
TRBV9	NA	15	TRBD1	TRBJ2-2	TGTGCCAGCAGCGTAGGGGGGACAGGCAACGGGGAGCTGTTTTTT	CASSVGGTGNGELFF
TRBV6-5	NA	14	TRBD1	TRBJ1-6	TGTGCCAGCAGGATGACAGGGAGACAGTCACCCCTCCACTTT	CASRMTGRQSPLHF
TRBV5-5	NA	14	NA	TRBJ2-2	TGTGCCAGCAGCCCGGAGGGACAGTCCGGGGAGCTGTTTTTT	CASSPEGQSGELFF
TRBV9	NA	14	TRBD2	TRBJ2-7	TGTGCCAGCAGCTCTTCAGCGGGGGCGGAGGAGCAGTACTTC	CASSSSAGAEEQYF
TRBV18	NA	16	NA	TRBJ2-5	TGTGCCAGCTCACCCCTTAACGGGATTACACAAGAGACCCAGTACTTC	CASSPLNGITQETQYF
TRBV30	NA	14	NA	TRBJ2-2	TGTGCCTGGAGCCGGGTCGGAAACACCGGGGAGCTGTTTTTT	CAWSRVGNTGELFF
TRBV12-3/TRBV12-4	NA	12	NA	TRBJ1-4	TGTGCCAGCAGTTTGGGGCGTGAAAAACTGTTTTTT	CASSLGREKLFF
TRBV19	NA	15	NA	TRBJ1-5	TGTGCCAGTAGTATCTTAGCGGGGGGCAATCAGCCCCAGCATTTT	CASSILAGGNQPQHF
TRBV4-2	NA	16	NA	TRBJ1-2	TGTGCCAGCAGCCAAGTAGGAGGGCGAGCTAACTATGGCTACACCTTC	CASSQVGGRANYGYTF
TRBV30	NA	15	TRBD1	TRBJ2-2	TGTGCCATTTTACGGGGACAGGGGAGGACCGGGGAGCTGTTTTTT	CAILRGQGRTGELFF
TRBV6-2/TRBV6-3	NA	16	TRBD1	TRBJ2-5	TGTGCCAGCAGTTACTCAAGGACAGGGCGCCAAGAGACCCAGTACTTC	CASSYSRTGRQETQYF
TRBV7-2	once	14	NA	TRBJ1-5	TGTGCCAGCAGCTTAAGCCTCAGCAATCAGCCCCAGCATTTT	CASSLSLSNQPQHF
TRBV19	NA	14	NA	TRBJ1-1	TGTGCCAGTAGTGCAAGGGGTCGAGGCACTGAAGCTTTCTTT	CASSARGRGTEAFF
TRBV27	NA	15	TRBD1	TRBJ1-6	TGTGCCAGCAGCTCCGGGACAGGGAATAATTCACCCCTCCACTTT	CASSSGTGNNSPLHF
TRBV27	NA	16	TRBD2	TRBJ2-1	TGTGCCAGCAGTTCCACCGGAAGCGGGGGTAAAGGTGAGCAGTTCTTC	CASSSTGSGGKGEQFF
TRBV19	NA	12	NA	TRBJ2-3	TGTGCCAGTAGTATTGGGCCAGATACGCAGTATTTT	CASSIGPDTQYF
TRBV19	NA	15	NA	TRBJ1-6	TGTGCCAGTACTATTACGTGGGGGCGTAATTCACCCCTCCACTTT	CASTITWGRNSPLHF
TRBV6-5	NA	14	NA	TRBJ2-1	TGTGCCAGCAGAGGGGTAGCGGAATACAATGAGCAGTTCTTC	CASRGVAEYNEQFF
TRBV6-5	NA	11	NA	TRBJ1-4	TGTGCCAGCAGTTACCCACCCGGGAATCAGTTT	CASSYPPGNQF
TRBV28	NA	15	NA	TRBJ1-1	TGTGCCAGCAGTCCCGGCGCCAGGGTGGGCACTGAAGCTTTCTTT	CASSPGARVGTEAFF
TRBV4-3	NA	14	NA	TRBJ2-7	TGCGCCAGCAGCCAAGGCAGGCAAGCCTACGAGCAGTACTTC	CASSQGRQAYEQYF
TRBV6-6	NA	12	NA	TRBJ2-7	TGTGCCAGCAGTTACTTGGGCGGGGAGCAGTACTTC	CASSYLGGEQYF
TRBV19	NA	13	TRBD1	TRBJ1-1	TGTGCCAGTAAGGACAGGGAGAACACTGAAGCTTTCTTT	CASKDRENTEAFF
TRBV6-6	NA	14	NA	TRBJ1-6	TGTGCCAGCGGAGAGACGTTCAGAAATTCACCCCTCCACTTT	CASGETFRNSPLHF
TRBV27	NA	17	NA	TRBJ1-5	TGTGCCAGCAGTCAGGAGGGCCCGGGGTATAGCAATCAGCCCCAGCATTTT	CASSQEGPGYSNQPQHF
TRBV9	NA	20	TRBD1	TRBJ1-6	TGTGCCAGCAGCGTTTTACCGGGACAGGGGAGCCGGGCGAGTAATTCACCCCTCCACTTT	CASSVLPGQGSRASNSPLHF
TRBV7-9	NA	17	TRBD1	TRBJ2-2	TGTGCCAGCAGCCCCCCCGGGACAGGGAAGGACACCGGGGAGCTGTTTTTT	CASSPPGTGKDTGELFF
TRBV10-3	NA	12	TRBD1	TRBJ1-1	TGTGCCATCACCACGACAGGGACTGAAGCTTTCTTT	CAITTTGTEAFF
TRBV28	NA	14	NA	TRBJ1-2	TGTGCCAGCAGTTCGTCGGGTTCGGACTATGGCTACACCTTC	CASSSSGSDYGYTF
TRBV6-1	NA	13	NA	TRBJ1-2	TGTGCCAGCACCCCTGGCAGGGCGGATGGCTACACCTTC	CASTPGRADGYTF
TRBV19	NA	15	NA	TRBJ1-5	TGTGCCAGTACCCCCGGGGGGGCGACGGTTCAGCCCCAGCATTTT	CASTPGGATVQPQHF
TRBV7-9	NA	14	NA	TRBJ2-1	TGTGCCAGCAGCCCGTACACCATGGCCAATGAGCAGTTCTTC	CASSPYTMANEQFF
TRBV2	few	12	NA	TRBJ2-3	TGTGCCAGCACTGCAGAGGCAGATACGCAGTATTTT	CASTAEADTQYF
TRBV5-1	NA	16	NA	TRBJ2-2	TGCGCCAGCAGCTTTGAGTCTGTCCAGAACACCGGGGAGCTGTTTTTT	CASSFESVQNTGELFF
TRBV5-1	NA	15	TRBD1	TRBJ1-4	TGCGCCAGCAGCTCCCGGGACAGCTTTAATGAAAAACTGTTTTTT	CASSSRDSFNEKLFF
TRBV3-1/TRBV3-2	once	13	NA	TRBJ1-3	TGTGCCAGCAGCCCTTCACTGGGAAACACCATATATTTT	CASSPSLGNTIYF
TRBV19	NA	15	TRBD1	TRBJ1-2	TGTGCCAGTAGTACAACCGGGACAGGGCTCTATGGCTACACCTTC	CASSTTGTGLYGYTF
TRBV2	NA	12	NA	TRBJ1-5	TGTGCCAGCAGTGAAGGTCGGCAGCCCCAGCATTTT	CASSEGRQPQHF
TRBV28	NA	14	NA	TRBJ1-1	TGTGCCAGCATCGAGATAAGCCGGAACACTGAAGCTTTCTTT	CASIEISRNTEAFF
TRBV6-1	few	14	NA	TRBJ1-2	TGTGCCAGCAGTGAAAGAGGGATTTCCTATGGCTACACCTTC	CASSERGISYGYTF
TRBV10-3	NA	13	NA	TRBJ2-5	TGTGCCATCAGTGAAAGGGGCGAAGAGACCCAGTACTTC	CAISERGEETQYF
TRBV7-2	NA	12	NA	TRBJ1-1	TGTGCCGAGCGGGACACTTACACTGAAGCTTTCTTT	CAERDTYTEAFF
TRBV2	few	14	NA	TRBJ1-1	TGTGCCAGCAGTGAAGGACAGCCGAACACTGAAGCTTTCTTT	CASSEGQPNTEAFF
TRBV4-1	NA	14	TRBD1	TRBJ2-1	TGCGCCAGCAGCCAAGTCAGGGGGCGGAATGAGCAGTTCTTC	CASSQVRGRNEQFF
TRBV5-4	NA	16	TRBD2	TRBJ2-3	TGTGCCAGCAGCCCCACCGGCCAGCGGGGATCAGATACGCAGTATTTT	CASSPTGQRGSDTQYF
TRBV11-2	NA	16	TRBD1	TRBJ1-2	TGTGCCAGCAGCTTAGATCCGGGACAGGGCGGCTATGGCTACACCTTC	CASSLDPGQGGYGYTF
TRBV7-9	NA	15	NA	TRBJ2-5	TGTGCCAGCAGCCCACCTGGGAGGACTCAAGAGACCCAGTACTTC	CASSPPGRTQETQYF
TRBV7-2	NA	13	NA	TRBJ1-1	TGTGCCAGCACTGCGAGGCTTCTTACTGAAGCTTTCTTT	CASTARLLTEAFF
TRBV4-1	few	16	NA	TRBJ2-2	TGCGCCAGCAGCCAAGAGGGCAGAAATAACGCCGGGGAGCTGTTTTTT	CASSQEGRNNAGELFF
TRBV7-2	NA	13	NA	TRBJ2-5	TGTGCCAGCAGCTTCCCTCTTTCGGAGACCCAGTACTTC	CASSFPLSETQYF